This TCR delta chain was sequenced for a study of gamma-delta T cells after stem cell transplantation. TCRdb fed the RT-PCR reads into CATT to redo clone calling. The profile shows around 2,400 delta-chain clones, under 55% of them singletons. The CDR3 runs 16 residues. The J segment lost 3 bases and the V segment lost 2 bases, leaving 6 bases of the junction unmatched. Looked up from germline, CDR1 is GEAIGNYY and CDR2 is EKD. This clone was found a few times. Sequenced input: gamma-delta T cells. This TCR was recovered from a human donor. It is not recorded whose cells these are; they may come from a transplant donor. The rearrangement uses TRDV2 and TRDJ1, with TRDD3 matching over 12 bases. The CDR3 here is CACDNLLGDTSDKLIF. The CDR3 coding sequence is TGTGCCTGTGACAACTTACTGGGGGATACCTCCGATAAACTCATCTTT.